This T cell receptor (beta chain) was observed in a study of blood T cells in healthy people across ages. About the study: Template switching recovered approximately one barcoded beta molecule for every two T cells. Study findings and constraints: Strongly correlated with naive T cell percentage was TCR beta diversity.

The CDR3 contains 15 residues. Germline CDR1 reads MNHEY; CDR2 reads SMNVEV (reference sequence). Each sample gave at least 6.5 million isolated PBMCs. PCR was performed a second time for about 7 to 11 cycles using a sample-barcoded 5' primer and a J-beta primer mix. A tag from a template-switch adaptor with 12 random nucleotides marked each cDNA molecule. In TCRdb, the 5' RACE reads were re-called with MiXCR into one record per CDR3 protein. Counted here are around 600,000 distinct CDR3 sequences, less than 60% occurring once; the ten biggest clones make up about 22%. Details on this clonotype: Its specificity is unknown.

The V gene is TRBV27, the J gene TRBJ2-5, with D perhaps matching TRBD1 (6 bases). The DNA end lines up better with TRBJ2-7; the J call may be wrong. This receptor was taken from a man older than 75 in good health. Sequencing was done on a sample of blood. As DNA, the CDR3 is TGTGCCAGCAGGAGATTAGGCCAGCAGGGGTACGAGCAGTACTTC. Translated: CASRRLGQQGYEQYF.